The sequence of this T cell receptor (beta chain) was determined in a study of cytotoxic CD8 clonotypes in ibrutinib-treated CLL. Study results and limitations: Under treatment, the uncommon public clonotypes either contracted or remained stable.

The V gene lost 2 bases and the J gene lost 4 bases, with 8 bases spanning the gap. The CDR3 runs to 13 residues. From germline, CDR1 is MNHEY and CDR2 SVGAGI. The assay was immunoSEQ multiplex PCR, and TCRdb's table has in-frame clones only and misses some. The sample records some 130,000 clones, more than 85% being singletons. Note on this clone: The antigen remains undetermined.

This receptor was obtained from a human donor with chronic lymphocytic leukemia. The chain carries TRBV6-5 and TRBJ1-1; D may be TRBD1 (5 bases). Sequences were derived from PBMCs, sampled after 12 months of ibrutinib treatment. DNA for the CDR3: TGTGCCAGCAGTTACGGGGGAATCACTGAAGCTTTCTTT. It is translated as CASSYGGITEAFF.